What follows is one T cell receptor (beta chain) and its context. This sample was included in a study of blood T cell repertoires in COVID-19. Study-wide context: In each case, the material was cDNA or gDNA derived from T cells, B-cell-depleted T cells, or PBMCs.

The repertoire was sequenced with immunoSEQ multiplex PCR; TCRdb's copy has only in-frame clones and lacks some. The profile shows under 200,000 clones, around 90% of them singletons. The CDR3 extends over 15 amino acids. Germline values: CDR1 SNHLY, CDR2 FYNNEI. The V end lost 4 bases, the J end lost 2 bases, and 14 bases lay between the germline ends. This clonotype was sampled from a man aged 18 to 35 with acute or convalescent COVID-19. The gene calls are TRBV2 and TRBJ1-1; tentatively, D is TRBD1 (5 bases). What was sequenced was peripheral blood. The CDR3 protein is CASSGVEGLNTEAFF. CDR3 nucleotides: TGTGCCAGCAGTGGGGTCGAGGGACTCAACACTGAAGCTTTCTTT.